A selection of T cell receptor beta chains follows, all from one sample in a study of T cells in Graves' hyperthyroidism and ophthalmopathy. TCRdb fed the multiplex PCR reads into MiXCR, producing one record per CDR3 protein. The top ten clones hold about a fifth of a sample with around 380,000 distinct CDR3 sequences, about 13% of them seen once. The specimen sequenced was blood. All receptors derive from a man between 25 and 39 years old with Graves' hyperthyroidism that later progressed to Graves' ophthalmopathy. CDR3s include the opening cysteine and the closing phenylalanine or tryptophan. D genes are given only for firm matches. Clone size is shown for a subset of rows, as once, few, many or a class of expanded clone.

D gene,J gene,clone size,V gene,CDR3 protein,CDR3 DNA
.,TRBJ2-1,many,TRBV29-1,CSVGERVRNEQFF,TGCAGCGTTGGGGAAAGGGTTAGGAATGAGCAGTTCTTC
.,TRBJ2-4,few,TRBV20-1,CSADLDRTKNIQYF,TGCAGTGCCGATTTAGACAGGACCAAAAACATTCAGTACTTC
TRBD1,TRBJ1-5,many,TRBV5-1,CASSATGGREQPQHF,TGCGCCAGCAGCGCGACAGGGGGCCGGGAACAGCCCCAGCATTTT
.,TRBJ2-7,many,TRBV27,CASSLKGRNNEQYF,TGTGCCAGCAGTTTGAAGGGGCGCAACAACGAGCAGTACTTC
.,TRBJ1-1,many,TRBV12-5,CASGYLGTEAFF,TGTGCTAGTGGTTATCTAGGCACTGAAGCTTTCTTT
TRBD1,TRBJ1-1,.,TRBV27,CATRDSTEAFF,TGTGCCACCCGGGACAGCACTGAAGCTTTCTTT
TRBD2,TRBJ2-2,many,TRBV2,CASSEGSGGSNTGELFF,TGTGCCAGCAGTGAGGGTAGCGGGGGGTCAAACACCGGGGAGCTGTTTTTT
TRBD1,TRBJ2-1,many,TRBV7-3,CASSIVGQTYNEQFF,TGTGCCAGCAGCATCGTGGGACAGACCTACAATGAGCAGTTCTTC
TRBD2,TRBJ2-5,.,TRBV6-2/TRBV6-3,CASSYYGGIQETQYF,TGTGCCAGCAGTTACTACGGGGGGATCCAAGAGACCCAGTACTTC
.,TRBJ2-3,few,TRBV12-3/TRBV12-4,CASSLLQPDTQYF,TGTGCCAGCAGCTTACTCCAGCCAGATACGCAGTATTTT
TRBD1,TRBJ1-3,many,TRBV12-3/TRBV12-4,CASSFGGTGGNTIYF,TGTGCCAGCAGTTTTGGCGGGACAGGGGGAAACACCATATATTTT
TRBD1,TRBJ1-1,few,TRBV7-9,CASTGGKETEAFF,TGTGCCAGTACAGGGGGCAAAGAAACTGAAGCTTTCTTT
TRBD1,TRBJ1-1,many,TRBV30,CAWSVGGGEKLTEAFF,TGTGCCTGGAGTGTGGGAGGGGGCGAGAAGTTGACTGAAGCTTTCTTT
.,TRBJ1-6,many,TRBV7-9,CASSPGPPGNSPLHF,TGTGCCAGCAGCCCGGGACCTCCGGGTAATTCACCCCTCCACTTT
TRBD1,TRBJ1-1,.,TRBV7-9,CASSTSRLRGLGAFF,TGTGCCAGCAGCACAAGCCGTCTGAGGGGGCTGGGAGCTTTCTTT
TRBD2,TRBJ2-3,once,TRBV7-9,CASRLYSGGADTQYF,TGTGCCAGCAGGCTTTATAGCGGGGGGGCAGATACGCAGTATTTT
.,TRBJ2-7,few,TRBV20-1,CSASRGVQYEQYF,TGCAGTGCTAGTCGAGGTGTCCAGTACGAGCAGTACTTC
.,TRBJ1-4,.,TRBV5-1,CASGVGLGPYEKLFF,TGCGCCAGCGGCGTCGGGTTGGGGCCCTATGAAAAACTGTTTTTT
TRBD2,TRBJ2-2,many,TRBV13,CASSLDGAGGTRTGELFF,TGTGCCAGCAGCTTAGACGGAGCGGGGGGCACCAGAACCGGGGAGCTGTTTTTT
.,TRBJ1-1,many,TRBV5-1,CASSPHVGQSPNTEAFF,TGCGCCAGCAGTCCTCATGTGGGCCAATCCCCGAACACTGAAGCTTTCTTT
TRBD1,TRBJ1-5,many,TRBV18,CASSPLGQANQPQHF,TGTGCCAGCTCACCACTCGGACAGGCGAATCAGCCCCAGCATTTT
TRBD2,TRBJ2-3,once,TRBV29-1,CSVRLALSTDTQYF,TGCAGCGTGAGACTAGCGTTGAGCACAGATACGCAGTATTTT
TRBD2,TRBJ2-3,many,TRBV9,CASSPLANPQYF,TGTGCCAGCAGCCCACTAGCGAATCCGCAGTATTTT
.,TRBJ1-1,many,TRBV6-1,CASRSGHLEAFF,TGTGCCAGCAGAAGCGGACACCTTGAAGCTTTCTTT
TRBD1,TRBJ1-6,.,TRBV4-1,CASSQPWDRNSPLHF,TGCGCCAGCAGCCAGCCCTGGGACAGAAATTCACCCCTCCACTTT
TRBD2,TRBJ2-5,many,TRBV9,CASSVVGSGGQETQYF,TGTGCCAGCAGCGTAGTTGGTAGCGGGGGACAAGAGACCCAGTACTTC
.,TRBJ1-6,many,TRBV14,CASSPSPISPLHF,TGTGCCAGCAGCCCCAGTCCAATCTCACCCCTCCACTTT
TRBD2,TRBJ2-1,many,TRBV2,CASSEMGLAGGYEQFF,TGTGCCAGCAGTGAAATGGGGCTAGCGGGGGGTTATGAGCAGTTCTTC
TRBD1,TRBJ1-1,many,TRBV11-3,CASSLDSTGWSTEAFF,TGTGCCAGCAGCTTAGATTCGACAGGGTGGAGCACTGAAGCTTTCTTT
.,TRBJ1-2,.,TRBV3-1,CASSQDLGSGGYTF,TGTGCCAGCAGCCAAGATTTAGGGTCCGGGGGCTACACCTTC
TRBD2,TRBJ2-7,many,TRBV7-8,CASSLGGGPANEQYF,TGTGCCAGCAGCTTAGGGGGGGGACCTGCCAACGAGCAGTACTTC
.,TRBJ2-5,many,TRBV12-3/TRBV12-4,CASSQGGRETQYF,TGTGCCAGCAGTCAGGGGGGGAGGGAGACCCAGTACTTC
.,TRBJ2-3,many,TRBV20-1,CSARGPGSGTDTQYF,TGCAGTGCTAGAGGGCCGGGGAGTGGCACAGATACGCAGTATTTT
.,TRBJ2-7,many,TRBV18,CASSPPESYEQYF,TGTGCCAGCTCACCACCGGAATCCTACGAGCAGTACTTC
.,TRBJ1-4,.,TRBV5-1,CASSPGQNSEKLFF,TGCGCCAGCAGCCCTGGACAAAATAGTGAAAAACTGTTTTTT
.,TRBJ2-7,once,TRBV5-1,CASSSAGDEQYF,TGCGCCAGCAGCTCGGCAGGGGACGAGCAGTACTTC
.,TRBJ2-1,many,TRBV2,CASNRFSNEQFF,TGTGCCAGCAACCGGTTTTCCAATGAGCAGTTCTTC
.,TRBJ2-5,.,TRBV15,CATSRAGLVETQYF,TGTGCCACCAGCAGAGCCGGACTGGTGGAGACCCAGTACTTC
.,TRBJ2-3,.,TRBV7-2,CASSLGVRGPFTDTQYF,TGTGCCAGCAGCTTAGGAGTGCGGGGGCCATTCACAGATACGCAGTATTTT
.,TRBJ1-5,many,TRBV7-9,CASSDGGQPQHF,TGTGCCAGCAGCGATGGAGGCCAGCCCCAGCATTTT
.,TRBJ1-2,few,TRBV5-4,CASSLISRPGNGYTF,TGTGCCAGCAGCTTGATATCCCGTCCGGGAAATGGCTACACCTTC
TRBD1,TRBJ2-7,many,TRBV28,CASSPPDRAYEQYF,TGTGCCAGCAGCCCCCCGGACAGGGCCTACGAGCAGTACTTC
TRBD1,TRBJ1-6,.,TRBV19,CASSSQGQDNSPLHF,TGTGCCAGTAGTAGCCAGGGACAGGATAATTCACCCCTCCACTTT
TRBD1,TRBJ1-1,many,TRBV5-1,CASSLGQGVDGAFF,TGCGCCAGCAGCTTGGGACAGGGGGTTGACGGCGCTTTCTTT
.,TRBJ1-5,many,TRBV6-1,CASSEGVAGQPQHF,TGTGCCAGCAGTGAAGGGGTGGCGGGGCAGCCCCAGCATTTT
TRBD2,TRBJ2-2,few,TRBV12-3/TRBV12-4,CATETSGGAGTGELFF,TGTGCCACCGAGACTAGCGGGGGGGCGGGCACCGGGGAGCTGTTTTTT
TRBD2,TRBJ2-1,few,TRBV20-1,CSADGTSGGESSYNEQFF,TGCAGTGCAGACGGGACTAGCGGGGGAGAGAGCTCCTACAATGAGCAGTTCTTC
.,TRBJ2-7,many,TRBV12-3/TRBV12-4,CASSFFARNYEQYF,TGTGCCAGCAGTTTCTTTGCCAGGAACTACGAGCAGTACTTC
TRBD1,TRBJ1-1,few,TRBV9,CASSVEGQGRTEAFF,TGTGCCAGCAGCGTAGAGGGACAGGGGAGGACTGAAGCTTTCTTT
TRBD1,TRBJ1-5,few,TRBV30,CAWKSGTGGNQPQHF,TGTGCCTGGAAGTCCGGGACAGGGGGAAATCAGCCCCAGCATTTT
.,TRBJ2-7,many,TRBV5-1,CASSLRRAPPMEQYF,TGCGCCAGCAGCTTGAGGAGGGCACCCCCTATGGAGCAGTACTTC
.,TRBJ2-5,many,TRBV11-3,CASSLGHLQQETQYF,TGTGCCAGCAGCTTAGGACACCTACAACAAGAGACCCAGTACTTC
TRBD2,TRBJ2-3,.,TRBV7-9,CASSLATSGGVADTQYF,TGTGCCAGCAGCTTGGCTACTAGCGGGGGGGTGGCAGATACGCAGTATTTT
.,TRBJ2-5,many,TRBV18,CASSPSLRETQYF,TGTGCCAGCTCCCCTTCTCTTCGGGAGACCCAGTACTTC
.,TRBJ2-2,.,TRBV29-1,CSVSDRRQGTGELFF,TGCAGCGTTTCAGACCGCCGGCAGGGCACCGGGGAGCTGTTTTTT
.,TRBJ2-7,.,TRBV18,CASSRGQTEQYF,TGTGCCAGCTCACGAGGCCAAACCGAGCAGTACTTC
.,TRBJ2-1,.,TRBV3-1,CASSPTGFYNEQFF,TGTGCCAGCAGCCCGACAGGCTTCTACAATGAGCAGTTCTTC
TRBD1,TRBJ1-1,.,TRBV3-1,CASSQVGQGGGEAFF,TGTGCCAGCAGCCAAGTCGGGCAGGGGGGGGGTGAAGCTTTCTTT
.,TRBJ1-2,many,TRBV7-9,CASSLVQGLNYGYTF,TGTGCCAGCAGCTTAGTTCAGGGGCTGAACTATGGCTACACCTTC
.,TRBJ2-1,once,TRBV2,CASSGGQGSSYEQFF,TGTGCCAGCAGTGGGGGGCAGGGCTCGTCTTATGAGCAGTTCTTC